This is a list of T cell receptor beta chains from one sample in a study of blood T cell repertoires in COVID-19. Method: immunoSEQ multiplex PCR; TCRdb's copy keeps in-frame clones and lacks some. In the table there are around 45,000 clones, less than 95% of which are singletons. Sequenced material: peripheral blood. The receptors shown here come from a man aged 70-80 years with active COVID-19. Each CDR3 is given with its conserved first and last residue. D genes are given only for firm matches. For some rows the clone size is stated as once, few or many, or as a class when expanded; others skip it.

j_call clone_size d_call v_call cdr3_nt cdr3_aa
TRBJ1-6 NA NA TRBV28 TGTGCCAGCAGTCCCTCAGACGGGACAAATTCACCCCTCCACTTT CASSPSDGTNSPLHF
TRBJ1-2 few TRBD1 TRBV6-5 TGTGCCAGCAATCAGGACAGGACAGATAACTATGGCTACACCTTC CASNQDRTDNYGYTF
TRBJ2-1 NA NA TRBV11-2 TGTGCCAGCAGCTTATGGGCCAATGAGCAGTTCTTC CASSLWANEQFF
TRBJ1-6 once TRBD1 TRBV3-1/TRBV3-2 TGTGCCAGCACCGACAGGGGGATGTATAATTCACCCCTCCACTTT CASTDRGMYNSPLHF
TRBJ2-7 NA NA TRBV11-2 TGTGCCAGCAGCTTAGGCCCACTTCTCGACGAGCAGTACTTC CASSLGPLLDEQYF
TRBJ1-1 NA NA TRBV7-9 TGTGCCAGCAGCTTAGAGACGGGGGTCGCTTTCTTT CASSLETGVAFF
TRBJ1-2 NA TRBD1 TRBV2 TGTGCCAGCAGTGAAAGTACAGGGGTCTCCTATGGCTACACCTTC CASSESTGVSYGYTF
TRBJ1-2 once TRBD1 TRBV6-5 TGTGCCAGCAGAGGACCGGGACAGTATGGCTACACCTTC CASRGPGQYGYTF
TRBJ1-4 NA NA TRBV11-2 TGTGCCAGCAGCTTAGATCGGGCAGGGGCGAATGAAAAACTGTTTTTT CASSLDRAGANEKLFF
TRBJ1-4 NA TRBD1 TRBV2 TGTGCCAGCAGACGGGACAGGGGGCCGGAAAAACTGTTTTTT CASRRDRGPEKLFF
TRBJ2-3 NA TRBD2 TRBV18 TGTGCCAGCTCACCGGTAAAGGCGGGGGGGCCTACAGATACGCAGTATTTT CASSPVKAGGPTDTQYF
TRBJ1-1 NA NA TRBV3-1/TRBV3-2 TGTGCCAGCAGCCAAGGGCGGCGTGAAGCTTTCTTT CASSQGRREAFF
TRBJ2-1 NA NA TRBV9 TGTGCCAGCAGCGTAGGGGGCGCGTCTTGGGATGAGCAGTTCTTC CASSVGGASWDEQFF
TRBJ2-7 NA NA TRBV27 TGTGCCAGCAGTTCCCGGGGGAACTACGAGCAGTACTTC CASSSRGNYEQYF
TRBJ2-1 NA NA TRBV5-1 TGCGCCAGCAGCTTGGGGACTAGCCAGGGGGTAAATGAGCAGTTCTTC CASSLGTSQGVNEQFF
TRBJ1-4 once TRBD1 TRBV9 TGTGCCAGCAGCCCGAGGGGGCAGGATGAAAAACTGTTTTTT CASSPRGQDEKLFF
TRBJ1-6 NA TRBD1 TRBV7-8 TGTGCCAGCAGCCCCTCCCGGGTTACAGGGGAGCAATCACCCCTCCACTTT CASSPSRVTGEQSPLHF
TRBJ2-1 NA TRBD2 TRBV2 TGTGCCAGCAGTGAATATGGTAGCGGGGGGGCGAATGAGCAGTTCTTC CASSEYGSGGANEQFF
TRBJ2-6 NA TRBD1 TRBV10-3 TGTGCCATCAGTGAGTCAGGTGACAGGGTCGGGGCCAACGTCCTGACTTTC CAISESGDRVGANVLTF
TRBJ1-2 NA NA TRBV7-9 TGTGCCAGCAGCTTGGGGCTAATTGACTATGGCTACACCTTC CASSLGLIDYGYTF
TRBJ2-5 NA TRBD1 TRBV29-1 TGCAGCGTTGAGGGTAGTATTGGGACAGGCATCCAAGAGACCCAGTACTTC CSVEGSIGTGIQETQYF
TRBJ2-7 NA TRBD2 TRBV11-2 TGTGCCAGCAGCTTAGCGGGGGGAAACTCCTACGAGCAGTACTTC CASSLAGGNSYEQYF
TRBJ1-6 NA NA TRBV6-5 TGTGCCAGCAGGCTGACAGGCAATAATTCACCCCTCCACTTT CASRLTGNNSPLHF
TRBJ2-1 NA TRBD2 TRBV29-1 TGCAGCGTTGAATTGACTAGCGGGGGGTTTTGGGGTGAGCAGTTCTTC CSVELTSGGFWGEQFF
TRBJ2-2 NA TRBD1 TRBV6-5 TGTGCCAGCAGTCAACAGGGGGCGAACACCGGGGAGCTGTTTTTT CASSQQGANTGELFF
TRBJ1-5 NA NA TRBV6-5 TGTGCCAGCAGTTATAACGAGGGAAATCAGCCCCAGCATTTT CASSYNEGNQPQHF
TRBJ2-7 NA NA TRBV11-2 TGTGCCAGCAGCTTTCCATCGGGTGAGCAGTACTTC CASSFPSGEQYF
TRBJ1-5 NA NA TRBV15 TGTGCCACCAGCAGGGACAGATATAGCAATCAGCCCCAGCATTTT CATSRDRYSNQPQHF
TRBJ2-7 few TRBD1 TRBV5-1 TGCGCCAGCAGGACCGGGACAGGTTCATTCGAGCAGTACTTC CASRTGTGSFEQYF
TRBJ2-4 NA TRBD1 TRBV19 TGTGCCAGTAGTGGACAGGCGCGGTCCAAAAACATTCAGTACTTC CASSGQARSKNIQYF
TRBJ2-1 NA TRBD1 TRBV2 TGTGCCAGCACTTGGGGGACAGGCTCCTACAATGAGCAGTTCTTC CASTWGTGSYNEQFF
TRBJ1-2 NA NA TRBV11-2 TGTGCCAGCAGCCCCCGCGGGACTATCAATGGCTACACCTTC CASSPRGTINGYTF
TRBJ2-2 NA TRBD1 TRBV5-8 TGTGCCAGCAGCTTGGTAACAGGGGCAAGGAACACCGGGGAGCTGTTTTTT CASSLVTGARNTGELFF
TRBJ2-7 NA NA TRBV7-9 TGTGCCAGCAGCTTAAGTCCTTACTTCTACGAGCAGTACTTC CASSLSPYFYEQYF
TRBJ2-7 NA NA TRBV7-2 TGTGCCAGCAGCTTCGCCTCGGGAACCTACGAGCAGTACTTC CASSFASGTYEQYF
TRBJ2-5 once TRBD1 TRBV2 TGTGCCAGCAGTATGAGACAGGGCGGGGAGACCCAGTACTTC CASSMRQGGETQYF
TRBJ2-3 NA NA TRBV10-2 TGCGCCAGCAGTGAGTCGATCGGGGGTCGCACAGATACGCAGTATTTT CASSESIGGRTDTQYF
TRBJ2-7 NA TRBD1 TRBV7-2 TGTGCCAGCAGCTCTCGACAGGGGGCGGGCGAGCAGTACTTC CASSSRQGAGEQYF
TRBJ2-7 NA TRBD2 TRBV20-1 TGCAGTGCTAGTCCGCCTAGCGGGGTAACCTACGAGCAGTACTTC CSASPPSGVTYEQYF
TRBJ1-1 NA NA TRBV9 TGTGCCAGCAGCGTGTCCCCGACATTAAGGAACACTGAAGCTTTCTTT CASSVSPTLRNTEAFF
TRBJ2-7 NA NA TRBV2 TGTGCCAGCAGCAATTGGAGGCAGACCGAGCAGTACTTC CASSNWRQTEQYF
TRBJ1-1 NA TRBD1 TRBV5-4 TGTGCCAGCAGCTTGGGGACAGGCGTCTACACTGAAGCTTTCTTT CASSLGTGVYTEAFF
TRBJ1-5 NA TRBD1 TRBV3-1/TRBV3-2 TGTGCCAGCAGCACCGGGACAGGCAATCAGCCCCAGCATTTT CASSTGTGNQPQHF
TRBJ2-1 NA TRBD1 TRBV20-1 TGCAGTGCTAGTGACTCAGGGGGCTCCTACAATGAGCAGTTCTTC CSASDSGGSYNEQFF
TRBJ2-7 NA TRBD1 TRBV5-6 TGTGCCAGCACCTGGGACAGGGACGAGCAGTACTTC CASTWDRDEQYF
TRBJ1-4 NA NA TRBV6-6 TGTGCCAGCAGTCGAAACCGGGACACTGCAACTAATGAAAAACTGTTTTTT CASSRNRDTATNEKLFF
TRBJ2-5 NA NA TRBV7-3 TGTGCCAGCAGCTTAACGGGGAGCCAAGAGACCCAGTACTTC CASSLTGSQETQYF
TRBJ2-7 NA TRBD2 TRBV5-1 TGCGCCAGCAGCTCCCACCCCGGACTAGCGGGGGGGCGGAGCTCCTACGAGCAGTACTTC CASSSHPGLAGGRSSYEQYF
TRBJ1-2 once NA TRBV5-1 TGCGCCAGCAGCTCGACTTCGGGCTATGGCTACACCTTC CASSSTSGYGYTF
TRBJ1-5 NA NA TRBV28 TGTGCCAGCAGTTTGACAGGCCCCCAGCCCCAGCATTTT CASSLTGPQPQHF
TRBJ2-5 NA TRBD1 TRBV29-1 TGCAGCGTCGCCCCCGGACAGGGTGGTTCGGAGACCCAGTACTTC CSVAPGQGGSETQYF
TRBJ2-7 NA NA TRBV30 TGTGCCTGGAGTGTACCAGGGCAGGGGAGTTCCTACGAGCAGTACTTC CAWSVPGQGSSYEQYF
TRBJ2-3 NA NA TRBV4-1 TGCGCCAGCAGCCAATCTTTAACCCGGGGGGCCGCAGCCACTAGCACAGATACGCAGTATTTT CASSQSLTRGAAATSTDTQYF
TRBJ1-1 NA NA TRBV18 TGTGCCAGCTCACCCGAGGGGGGAGGGCGGACTGAAGCTTTCTTT CASSPEGGGRTEAFF
TRBJ2-2 NA NA TRBV9 TGTGCCAGCAGATTACGGGACACCAACACCGGGGAGCTGTTTTTT CASRLRDTNTGELFF